The present T cell receptor beta chain was sequenced within a study of blood T cell repertoires in COVID-19. Germline values: CDR1 MDHEN, CDR2 SYDVKM. The CDR3 runs 15 residues. V shed 1 base and J shed 4 bases, with 14 bases lying between them. Original analysis: Nucleated cell number was recorded as an estimate derived from reference gene primer amplification. The data were produced by immunoSEQ multiplex PCR, yet TCRdb's version contains in-frame clones alone and is incomplete. The DNA was the basis for D and trimming; V, J and clone size are from that table. The table lists about 230,000 clones, roughly 85% of them singletons, with 2% to 3% in the top ten.

The TCR comes from a woman aged 70-85 years with active or convalescent COVID-19. This chain links TRBV28 with TRBJ2-7, with D possibly being TRBD1 (5 bases). Sequencing input: peripheral blood. The DNA for the CDR3 is TGTGCCAGCAGTTTATCTCCGACAGAATCTTACGAGCAGTACTTC. Its protein product is CASSLSPTESYEQYF. The full variable domain, in which reference TRBV28 and TRBJ2-7 provide the parts outside the CDR3, is DVKVTQSSRYLVKRTGEKVFLECVQDMDHENMFWYRQDPGLGLRLIYFSYDVKMKEKGDIPEGYSVSREKKERFSLILESASTNQTSMYLCASSLSPTESYEQYFGPGTRLTVT.